Given below is one T cell receptor beta chain in context. No cognate antigen has been identified for it. The sample holds no much larger clone one base away, and base qualities are not on file. These data belong to a study of human thymus T cells (TCRdb year 2020). About the full investigation: The study used under 10 infant thymus samples plus four related peripheral blood samples to characterize TCR alpha and beta repertoires. The cohort included six male and two female infants, with donor ages spanning 7 to 244 days.

The immunoSEQ multiplex PCR assay was used to amplify the TCRB and TCRAD loci from a standardized amount of quality-controlled genomic DNA. The V(D)J region was spanned by amplicons of a length sufficient to cover the CDR3 and to identify V and J genes. The commercial immunoSEQ service was used to sequence amplicons on an Illumina platform. Processing in the source paper ran as follows. Primer bias and sequencing errors were corrected using previously described methods, and TCRAD and TCRB definitions followed the IMGT database. Repertoires were analysed with immunoSEQ Analyzer 3.0 and VDJTools, covering basic statistics, V/J segment usage, diversity estimates, rarefaction and pairwise overlap. Diversity was estimated using the Chao1, ChaoE, Efron-Thisted, Shannon and inverse Simpson indices, and was also estimated on datasets down-sampled to the size of the smallest sample. For repertoire overlap, CDR3 nucleotide sequence, V gene and J gene had to match strictly, and clustering was done by Jaccard-based multidimensional scaling. Sourced from immuneACCESS, this table was stored by TCRdb with only in-frame sequences that have V and J called. A share of the clones is absent; for the studies checked, an unresolved V gene accounts for under half, and the remainder has no known explanation. V, J and clone size were drawn from that table, and D and trimming were deduced from the DNA. This sample has 100,000 to 150,000 clones in its table, and more than 90% of those were observed once. Of the sample, 0.024% falls within the top ten clones.

The thymus tissue came from surgical resects taken out during corrective cardiac surgery. Immunologically healthy infants undergoing open corrective cardiac surgery for congenital heart defects in Finland were used as donors. Thymocytes were freed from the tissue by mechanical means and kept at -70 degrees C as pellets of roughly 9-30 million cells. Genomic DNA was extracted from frozen cell pellets with a QIAsymphony instrument. Between the V and J ends, shortened by 1 base and 2 bases respectively, the junction contains 15 bases. The CDR3, cysteine through phenylalanine, is 16 amino acids long. The only DNA kept is the CDR3, 48 bases in frame from the first base. Sequences SGHAT (CDR1) and FQNNGV (CDR2) are obtained from the germline V gene. Study-wide conclusions, independent of this receptor: Thymus samples yielded on average roughly 810,000 unique TCRB clonotypes, compared with 65,000 to 100,000 from blood samples. Biased V and J gene segment usage appeared to be present in both thymic and peripheral blood repertoires. According to the related research, thymic TCR repertoires were highly overlapping among unrelated individuals.

The chain uses TRBV11-2 and TRBJ2-7; TRBD2 is possibly the D segment (5 matching bases). The TCR originated in a boy under two years old with a congenital heart defect but otherwise immunologically healthy. Sequenced sample: thymus tissue. The CDR3 region: CASSLVWTGIPYEQYF. The sequence in DNA is TGTGCCAGCAGCTTAGTCTGGACGGGGATCCCCTACGAGCAGTACTTC.